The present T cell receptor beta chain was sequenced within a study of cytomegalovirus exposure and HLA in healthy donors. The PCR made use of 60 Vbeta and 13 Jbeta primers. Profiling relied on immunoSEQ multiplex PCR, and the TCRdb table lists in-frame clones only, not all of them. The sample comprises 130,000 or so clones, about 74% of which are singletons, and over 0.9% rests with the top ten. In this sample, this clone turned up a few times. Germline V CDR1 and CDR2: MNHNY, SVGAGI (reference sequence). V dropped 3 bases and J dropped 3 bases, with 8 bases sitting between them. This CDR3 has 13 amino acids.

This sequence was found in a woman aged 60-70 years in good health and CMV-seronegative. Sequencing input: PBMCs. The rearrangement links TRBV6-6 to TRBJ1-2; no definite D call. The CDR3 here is CASSYSEYYGYTF. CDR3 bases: TGTGCCAGCAGTTATTCCGAGTACTATGGCTACACCTTC.